Listed below are T cell receptor beta chains from one sample, sequenced in a study of cytomegalovirus exposure and HLA in healthy donors. Produced via immunoSEQ multiplex PCR; TCRdb's table is partial and in-frame only. This listing includes around 100,000 clones. Sequenced: PBMCs. These receptors were obtained from a man between 45 and 60 years old in good health and CMV-seronegative. Both conserved end residues are part of each CDR3. A D gene is named only where the DNA matches it firmly.

CDR3 protein: CASSPFGTGWQETQYF
CDR3 DNA: TGTGCCAGCAGCCCGTTCGGTACAGGGTGGCAAGAGACCCAGTACTTC
J gene: TRBJ2-5
V gene: TRBV14
D gene: .

CDR3 protein: CSVEDLQGGDEQYF
CDR3 DNA: TGCAGCGTTGAAGATCTTCAGGGGGGTGACGAGCAGTACTTC
J gene: TRBJ2-7
V gene: TRBV29-1
D gene: .

CDR3 protein: CASSLGADYGYTF
CDR3 DNA: TGTGCCAGCAGCTTAGGGGCGGATTATGGCTACACCTTC
J gene: TRBJ1-2
V gene: TRBV5-4
D gene: .

CDR3 protein: CASSLGGTGSSYEQYF
CDR3 DNA: TGTGCCAGCAGCTTGGGTGGGACAGGGAGCTCCTACGAGCAGTACTTC
J gene: TRBJ2-7
V gene: TRBV5-6
D gene: TRBD1

CDR3 protein: CASSLDRGRNNYGYTF
CDR3 DNA: TGTGCCAGCAGCTTGGACAGGGGACGGAATAACTATGGCTACACCTTC
J gene: TRBJ1-2
V gene: TRBV7-8
D gene: TRBD1

CDR3 protein: CASRRGAGGSSYEQYF
CDR3 DNA: TGTGCCAGCAGGCGAGGAGCGGGGGGGAGCTCCTACGAGCAGTACTTC
J gene: TRBJ2-7
V gene: TRBV2
D gene: TRBD2

CDR3 protein: CASTPTANQETQYF
CDR3 DNA: TGTGCCAGCACCCCAACAGCTAACCAAGAGACCCAGTACTTC
J gene: TRBJ2-5
V gene: TRBV9
D gene: .

CDR3 protein: CAILDGQVGTEAFF
CDR3 DNA: TGTGCCATATTAGACGGCCAGGTCGGCACTGAAGCTTTCTTT
J gene: TRBJ1-1
V gene: TRBV10-3
D gene: .

CDR3 protein: CASRGDRADTGELFF
CDR3 DNA: TGTGCCAGCAGAGGAGACAGGGCGGACACCGGGGAGCTGTTTTTT
J gene: TRBJ2-2
V gene: TRBV2
D gene: TRBD1

CDR3 protein: CASSRGLASNEQFF
CDR3 DNA: TGTGCCAGCTCACGGGGACTAGCTTCCAACGAGCAGTTCTTC
J gene: TRBJ2-1
V gene: TRBV18
D gene: TRBD2

CDR3 protein: CAWSDDLVQYF
CDR3 DNA: TGTGCCTGGAGTGATGACTTAGTGCAGTACTTC
J gene: TRBJ2-7
V gene: TRBV30
D gene: .

CDR3 protein: CASGPKHEQYF
CDR3 DNA: TGTGCTAGTGGTCCTAAGCACGAGCAGTACTTC
J gene: TRBJ2-7
V gene: TRBV12-5
D gene: .

CDR3 protein: CASSIRQGANYGYTF
CDR3 DNA: TGTGCCAGTAGTATCCGACAGGGCGCTAACTATGGCTACACCTTC
J gene: TRBJ1-2
V gene: TRBV19
D gene: TRBD1

CDR3 protein: CASSGEQGALGIQYF
CDR3 DNA: TGTGCCAGCAGCGGGGAACAGGGGGCTCTAGGCATTCAGTACTTC
J gene: TRBJ2-4
V gene: TRBV5-4
D gene: TRBD1

CDR3 protein: CATSRDRQGGGYTF
CDR3 DNA: TGTGCCACCAGCAGAGATCGGCAGGGCGGCGGCTACACCTTC
J gene: TRBJ1-2
V gene: TRBV15
D gene: .

CDR3 protein: CASSLAGGRAHNEQFF
CDR3 DNA: TGTGCCAGCAGCTTAGCAGGCGGGAGGGCTCACAATGAGCAGTTCTTC
J gene: TRBJ2-1
V gene: TRBV7-9
D gene: TRBD2

CDR3 protein: CATSREVRQGTNYGYTF
CDR3 DNA: TGTGCCACCAGCAGAGAGGTTAGGCAGGGGACGAACTATGGCTACACCTTC
J gene: TRBJ1-2
V gene: TRBV15
D gene: .

CDR3 protein: CASSRGTGARETQYF
CDR3 DNA: TGTGCCAGCAGCCGGGGGACAGGCGCCCGGGAGACCCAGTACTTC
J gene: TRBJ2-5
V gene: TRBV14
D gene: TRBD1

CDR3 protein: CATQISNGYTF
CDR3 DNA: TGTGCCACCCAGATTTCGAACGGCTACACCTTC
J gene: TRBJ1-2
V gene: TRBV25-1
D gene: .

CDR3 protein: CASSQDSGGWNTEAFF
CDR3 DNA: TGCGCCAGCAGCCAAGATAGCGGCGGGTGGAACACTGAAGCTTTCTTT
J gene: TRBJ1-1
V gene: TRBV4-1
D gene: .

CDR3 protein: CATSRDSGTNEKLFF
CDR3 DNA: TGTGCCACCAGCAGAGATTCGGGGACTAATGAAAAACTGTTTTTT
J gene: TRBJ1-4
V gene: TRBV15
D gene: .

CDR3 protein: CAWISGSNTGELFF
CDR3 DNA: TGTGCCTGGATTAGCGGGAGTAACACCGGGGAGCTGTTTTTT
J gene: TRBJ2-2
V gene: TRBV30
D gene: TRBD2

CDR3 protein: CASSGRLAGSYEQYF
CDR3 DNA: TGTGCCAGCAGCGGAAGACTAGCGGGTTCCTACGAGCAGTACTTC
J gene: TRBJ2-7
V gene: TRBV7-2
D gene: TRBD2

CDR3 protein: CASSILRGSYEQYF
CDR3 DNA: TGTGCCAGTAGTATCTTGCGGGGTTCCTACGAGCAGTACTTC
J gene: TRBJ2-7
V gene: TRBV19
D gene: .

CDR3 protein: CASSSGRESSYNSPLHF
CDR3 DNA: TGTGCCAGTAGTAGCGGCCGGGAGAGCTCCTATAATTCACCCCTCCACTTT
J gene: TRBJ1-6
V gene: TRBV19
D gene: .

CDR3 protein: CASSSPRGPTRDNYGYTF
CDR3 DNA: TGTGCCAGCAGCTCACCCAGGGGCCCCACGAGAGATAACTATGGCTACACCTTC
J gene: TRBJ1-2
V gene: TRBV11-2
D gene: .

CDR3 protein: CASSLSSSYNSPLHF
CDR3 DNA: TGTGCCAGCAGTTTATCCAGTTCCTATAATTCACCCCTCCACTTT
J gene: TRBJ1-6
V gene: TRBV27
D gene: .

CDR3 protein: CASSEGQGGSNQPQHF
CDR3 DNA: TGCGCCAGCAGCGAAGGACAGGGGGGGAGCAATCAGCCCCAGCATTTT
J gene: TRBJ1-5
V gene: TRBV5-1
D gene: TRBD1

CDR3 protein: CASSFREAYEQYF
CDR3 DNA: TGTGCCAGCAGTTTCAGGGAGGCCTACGAGCAGTACTTC
J gene: TRBJ2-7
V gene: TRBV27
D gene: .

CDR3 protein: CASSEYGGQGNEQFF
CDR3 DNA: TGTGCCAGCAGTGAATATGGGGGACAGGGCAATGAGCAGTTCTTC
J gene: TRBJ2-1
V gene: TRBV25-1
D gene: TRBD1

CDR3 protein: CASMGTGPYEQYF
CDR3 DNA: TGTGCCAGCATGGGGACAGGTCCCTACGAGCAGTACTTC
J gene: TRBJ2-7
V gene: TRBV2
D gene: TRBD1

CDR3 protein: CASIQTSLEYNEQFF
CDR3 DNA: TGTGCCAGCATACAGACGTCTTTGGAATACAATGAGCAGTTCTTC
J gene: TRBJ2-1
V gene: TRBV6-1
D gene: .

CDR3 protein: CASHGDSNYEQYF
CDR3 DNA: TGTGCCAGCCATGGTGACAGCAACTACGAGCAGTACTTC
J gene: TRBJ2-7
V gene: TRBV11-3
D gene: .

CDR3 protein: CASHKGLAGGKQFF
CDR3 DNA: TGTGCCAGCCATAAGGGACTAGCGGGGGGAAAGCAGTTCTTC
J gene: TRBJ2-1
V gene: TRBV6-1
D gene: TRBD2

CDR3 protein: CATWRGYNANEQFF
CDR3 DNA: TGTGCCACCTGGCGGGGTTACAATGCCAATGAGCAGTTCTTC
J gene: TRBJ2-1
V gene: TRBV27
D gene: .

CDR3 protein: CASSERKGDYYEQYF
CDR3 DNA: TGTGCCAGCAGTGAAAGAAAGGGGGACTACTACGAGCAGTACTTC
J gene: TRBJ2-7
V gene: TRBV6-1
D gene: .

CDR3 protein: CASSGRASSQPQHF
CDR3 DNA: TGTGCCAGCAGTGGCAGGGCCTCGAGTCAGCCCCAGCATTTT
J gene: TRBJ1-5
V gene: TRBV2
D gene: .

CDR3 protein: CASSLVASNTGELFF
CDR3 DNA: TGTGCCAGCAGCTTAGTCGCGTCGAACACCGGGGAGCTGTTTTTT
J gene: TRBJ2-2
V gene: TRBV7-2
D gene: .

CDR3 protein: CSVEPGNYGYTF
CDR3 DNA: TGCAGCGTCGAACCGGGAAACTATGGCTACACCTTC
J gene: TRBJ1-2
V gene: TRBV29-1
D gene: .

CDR3 protein: CASSLGTFTDTQYF
CDR3 DNA: TGCGCCAGCAGCTTGGGGACATTCACAGATACGCAGTATTTT
J gene: TRBJ2-3
V gene: TRBV5-1
D gene: .

CDR3 protein: CASSQRVRETQYF
CDR3 DNA: TGTGCCAGCAGCCAACGGGTGCGAGAGACCCAGTACTTC
J gene: TRBJ2-5
V gene: TRBV14
D gene: .

CDR3 protein: CASSRAGYGYTF
CDR3 DNA: TGTGCCAGCAGCAGGGCGGGCTATGGCTACACCTTC
J gene: TRBJ1-2
V gene: TRBV9
D gene: .

CDR3 protein: CSVEGGVRDTQYF
CDR3 DNA: TGCAGCGTTGAAGGGGGGGTAAGGGATACGCAGTATTTT
J gene: TRBJ2-3
V gene: TRBV29-1
D gene: .

CDR3 protein: CASSLRERRTGELFF
CDR3 DNA: TGTGCCAGCAGCCTCAGGGAAAGGCGGACCGGGGAGCTGTTTTTT
J gene: TRBJ2-2
V gene: TRBV7-6
D gene: .

CDR3 protein: CASSTLAGGTREYF
CDR3 DNA: TGTGCCAGCAGCACCCTAGCGGGGGGCACGAGGGAATACTTC
J gene: TRBJ2-4
V gene: TRBV2
D gene: TRBD2

CDR3 protein: CASNGAGGLMEDGYTF
CDR3 DNA: TGCGCCAGCAACGGGGCAGGGGGCCTGATGGAAGATGGCTACACCTTC
J gene: TRBJ1-2
V gene: TRBV5-1
D gene: TRBD1

CDR3 protein: CASSLVGGTNTRELFF
CDR3 DNA: TGCGCCAGCAGCTTGGTCGGCGGGACGAACACCAGGGAGCTGTTTTTT
J gene: TRBJ2-2
V gene: TRBV5-1
D gene: .